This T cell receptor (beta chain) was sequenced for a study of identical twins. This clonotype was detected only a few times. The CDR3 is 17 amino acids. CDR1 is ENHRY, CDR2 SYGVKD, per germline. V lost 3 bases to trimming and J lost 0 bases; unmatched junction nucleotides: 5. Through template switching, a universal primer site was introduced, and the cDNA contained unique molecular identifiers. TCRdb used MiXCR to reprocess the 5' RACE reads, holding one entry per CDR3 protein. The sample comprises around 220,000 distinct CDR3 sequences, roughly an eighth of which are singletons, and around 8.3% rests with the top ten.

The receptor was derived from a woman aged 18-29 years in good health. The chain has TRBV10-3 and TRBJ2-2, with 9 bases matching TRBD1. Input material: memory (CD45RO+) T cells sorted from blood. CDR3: CAISDSGTGTNTGELFF. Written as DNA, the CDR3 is TGTGCCATCAGTGACTCCGGGACAGGGACGAACACCGGGGAGCTGTTTTTT.